These 19 T cell receptor beta chains came from one sample sequenced in a study of PD-1 blockade in classical Hodgkin lymphoma. After autologous stem cell transplantation all patients relapsed, and prior brentuximab vedotin exposure differed between cohorts. Profiled with immunoSEQ multiplex PCR; TCRdb holds only in-frame clones, not every one. The table includes tens of thousands of clones, roughly 82% detected once. The sequencing used peripheral blood mononuclear cells (PBMCs), collected before the second cycle of nivolumab. The receptors come from a human donor with classical Hodgkin lymphoma.

The CDR3 loop reads CASSLTPPLFGGGTNTEAFF. In nucleotides, the CDR3 is TGTGCCAGCAGTCTCACACCTCCCCTTTTCGGTGGGGGGACGAACACTGAAGCTTTCTTT. This chain joins TRBV28 and TRBJ1-1; weak D call: TRBD1 (5 bases). CDR3 length: 20 residues. Deletions cut 5 bases from V and 1 base from J, with 29 bases between. The germline V gene encodes CDR1 MDHEN and CDR2 SYDVKM.

The chain is built from TRBV6-1 and TRBJ1-5; D is perhaps TRBD1 (5 bases). The ends were cut back, 2 bases at V and 0 bases at J, with 17 bases in the middle. Germline loops: CDR1 MNHNS, CDR2 SASEGT. The length of the CDR3 is 18 residues. The CDR3 coding sequence is TGTGCCAGCAGTGAAAGGGGTAGGGTTAAGAATAGCAATCAGCCCCAGCATTTT. It codes for CASSERGRVKNSNQPQHF.

V usage is TRBV19 and J usage is TRBJ2-7; D is ambiguous. Germline V gives CDR1 LNHDA, CDR2 SQIVND (reference sequence). There are 16 residues in the CDR3. Trimming stripped 4 bases from V and 3 bases from J, with 19 bases between. The CDR3 sequence: CASSNESKWGFYEQYF. CDR3 bases: TGTGCCAGTAGTAATGAATCGAAATGGGGATTCTACGAGCAGTACTTC.

The chain recombines TRBV2 with TRBJ2-6; D gene unclear. The CDR3 contains 13 residues. V dropped 6 bases and J dropped 2 bases, with 5 bases sitting between them. Per the germline V gene, CDR1 is SNHLY and CDR2 is FYNNEI. The CDR3 is CASREPGANVLTF. CDR3 sequence (DNA): TGTGCCAGCAGGGAGCCTGGGGCCAACGTCCTGACTTTC.

This chain uses TRBV10-1 with TRBJ1-1; 7 positions match TRBD1. CDR3 length equals 13 residues. The germline gives CDR1 WNHNN, CDR2 SYGVQD (reference sequence). The V and J ends lost 6 bases and 5 bases, in that order; junction bases with no gene match: 6. The CDR3 reads CASSTYRGTEAFF. The CDR3, as DNA: TGCGCCAGCAGCACATACAGGGGAACTGAAGCTTTCTTT.

This clone turned up a few times. The rearrangement links TRBV7-3 to TRBJ1-6; D is undetermined. The CDR3 spans 15 residues. With 2 bases removed from V and 7 bases from J, the gap between germline ends came to 12 bases. CDR1 is SGHTA and CDR2 is FQGTGA in the germline V gene. The CDR3 is CASSLREEGNSPLHF. As DNA, the CDR3 is TGTGCCAGCAGCTTACGGGAGGAAGGAAATTCACCCCTCCACTTT.

The chain is built from TRBV20-1 and TRBJ2-5; D gene ambiguous. CDR1 is DFQATT and CDR2 is SNEGSKA in the germline V gene (reference sequence). This CDR3 has 10 amino acids. With 5 bases removed from V and 5 bases from J, the gap between germline ends came to 6 bases. The CDR3 protein is CSARSETQYF. The CDR3 coding sequence is TGCAGTGCTCGTTCGGAGACCCAGTACTTC.

V gene TRBV19 combines with J gene TRBJ2-3, with 9 bases matching TRBD1. This CDR3 is 16 amino acids long. V trimming: 6 bases; J trimming: 2 bases; junction bases outside the gene matches: 9. CDR1 is LNHDA, CDR2 SQIVND, per germline (reference sequence). The CDR3 DNA follows: TGTGCCAGTAGGGAGGACGGGACAGGGTTCACAGATACGCAGTATTTT. It translates to CASREDGTGFTDTQYF.

The chain joins TRBV6-1 to TRBJ2-1; possible D gene TRBD1, 6 bases. Germline CDR1 and CDR2: MNHNS and SASEGT. Trimming took 1 base from V and 5 from J, leaving 9 bases between them. The CDR3 covers 14 residues. The CDR3, as DNA: TGTGCCAGCAGTGAAGAGTACAGGGACAATGAGCAGTTCTTC. It specifies CASSEEYRDNEQFF.

The chain uses TRBV29-1 and TRBJ2-1; 8 bases map to TRBD2. The CDR3 contains 12 residues. CDR1 SQVTM and CDR2 ANQGSEA come from the germline V gene. Losses at the gene ends were 3 bases for V and 10 bases for J; bases not matched to a gene: 5. CDR3 amino acids: CSVESGGPEQFF. In DNA, the CDR3 is TGCAGCGTTGAGAGCGGGGGACCCGAGCAGTTCTTC.

The chain combines TRBV7-6 with TRBJ1-1; a weak D match, TRBD1 (6 bases). Germline CDR1 SGHVS, CDR2 FNYEAQ. Trimming took off 0 bases at V and 4 bases at J, with 18 bases between the two ends. The CDR3 covers 17 residues. The CDR3 coding sequence is TGTGCCAGCAGCTTAGCGGCAGGGGATCATTGGGGCACTGAAGCTTTCTTT. Amino acids: CASSLAAGDHWGTEAFF.

This clone was seen only once. V usage is TRBV30 and J usage is TRBJ1-1; D gene uncertain. V lost 1 base, J lost 0 bases, and 6 bases lay in between. Germline loops: CDR1 GTSNPN, CDR2 SVGIG (reference sequence). The length of the CDR3 is 13 residues. CDR3 sequence (DNA): TGTGCCTGGAGTGACAGCTTGAACACTGAAGCTTTCTTT. Translation: CAWSDSLNTEAFF. The variable domain in full, with the rest retrieved from reference TRBV30 and TRBJ1-1, is SQTIHQWPATLVQPVGSPLSLECTVEGTSNPNLYWYRQAAGRGLQLLFYSVGIGQISSEVPQNLSASRPQDRQFILSSKKLLLSDSGFYLCAWSDSLNTEAFFGQGTRLTVV.

This chain links TRBV11-2 with TRBJ2-1; D might be TRBD2 (6 bases). The CDR3 is 16 residues long. V dropped 0 bases and J dropped 3 bases, with 12 bases sitting between them. Germline V CDR1 and CDR2: SGHAT, FQNNGV. The CDR3 region is CASSLDPRGLYNEQFF. The CDR3 DNA reads TGTGCCAGCAGCTTAGATCCGCGGGGACTCTACAATGAGCAGTTCTTC.

The chain couples TRBV9 to TRBJ1-4, with D hard to call. This CDR3 is 15 amino acids long. The V gene's germline CDR1 is SGDLS and CDR2 YYNGEE. Trimming cost V 0 bases and J 1 base, with 7 bases left between them. The CDR3 region is CASSVDPVTNEKLFF. Here the CDR3 DNA reads TGTGCCAGCAGCGTAGATCCGGTAACTAATGAAAAACTGTTTTTT.

The rearrangement uses TRBV19 and TRBJ1-1; tentatively, D is TRBD1 (5 bases). Trimming removed 8 bases from V and 5 bases from J, with 12 bases in between. CDR1 LNHDA and CDR2 SQIVND come from the germline V gene (reference sequence). The CDR3 consists of 12 residues. The CDR3 DNA sequence: TGTGCCAGTTTCAGGGAAAGGACTGAAGCTTTCTTT. Translating it yields CASFRERTEAFF.

V and J are TRBV28 and TRBJ1-1; TRBD1 is a possible D gene (5 bases). Trimming removed 3 bases from V and 2 bases from J, with 10 bases in between. Looked up from germline, CDR1 is MDHEN and CDR2 is SYDVKM. The CDR3 sequence is 14 residues long. The CDR3 region is CASSLGTLNTEAFF. The CDR3 DNA is TGTGCCAGCAGTTTGGGGACCCTCAACACTGAAGCTTTCTTT.

The rearrangement joins TRBV11-2 to TRBJ2-1; TRBD2 matches at 9 bases. The germline V gene encodes CDR1 SGHAT and CDR2 FQNNGV. V was clipped by 1 base and J by 3 bases; unmatched bases: 4. CDR3 length equals 16 residues. CDR3 DNA: TGTGCCAGCAGCTTAGTTGCGGGGGGGGACTACAATGAGCAGTTCTTC. Translating it yields CASSLVAGGDYNEQFF.

The chain combines TRBV4-3 with TRBJ1-1; D is ambiguous. V lost 4 bases to trimming and J lost 1 base, with 10 bases between them. Per the germline V gene, CDR1 is LGHNA and CDR2 is YSLEER. The CDR3 runs 14 residues. CDR3 nucleotides: TGCGCCAGCAGCCGGCGGACCGAGAACACTGAAGCTTTCTTT. This translates into CASSRRTENTEAFF.

The chain uses TRBV5-6 and TRBJ2-2; D remains unclear. Per germline, CDR1 SGHDT and CDR2 YYEEEE. The CDR3 has 13 amino acids. Trimming pared 0 bases from V and 8 bases from J, leaving 8 bases between. The CDR3: CASSLDVRGELFF. In DNA form, the CDR3 reads TGTGCCAGCAGCTTGGACGTCAGAGGGGAGCTGTTTTTT. Based on the CDR3 plus reference TRBV5-6 and TRBJ2-2, the full variable domain is DAGVTQSPTHLIKTRGQQVTLRCSPKSGHDTVSWYQQALGQGPQFIFQYYEEEERQRGNFPDRFSGHQFPNYSSELNVNALLLGDSALYLCASSLDVRGELFFGEGSRLTVL.